This section outlines one TCR beta chain sequence together with its context. V was clipped by 2 bases and J by 2 bases, with 18 bases between them. This CDR3 is built from 17 residues. The data stem from a study of T-cell reconstitution after alpha-beta-depleted transplantation in children. Unique molecular identifiers were used in preparing the TCRbeta library. From the PCR reads, TCRdb called clonotypes with MiXCR, one entry per CDR3 protein. The profile shows around 530,000 distinct CDR3 sequences, approximately 30% of them singletons. This TCR derives from a human donor who donated a stem cell graft to a child with aplastic anemia. The chain has TRBV12-3 or TRBV12-4 and TRBJ1-1; no reliable D call. The sequences come from PBMCs from the stem cell graft donor, collected from the stem cell graft. CDR3 loop: CASSLRIRTELNTEAFF. CDR3 nucleotides: TGTGCCAGCAGTTTACGAATCCGGACGGAGCTAAACACTGAAGCTTTCTTT.